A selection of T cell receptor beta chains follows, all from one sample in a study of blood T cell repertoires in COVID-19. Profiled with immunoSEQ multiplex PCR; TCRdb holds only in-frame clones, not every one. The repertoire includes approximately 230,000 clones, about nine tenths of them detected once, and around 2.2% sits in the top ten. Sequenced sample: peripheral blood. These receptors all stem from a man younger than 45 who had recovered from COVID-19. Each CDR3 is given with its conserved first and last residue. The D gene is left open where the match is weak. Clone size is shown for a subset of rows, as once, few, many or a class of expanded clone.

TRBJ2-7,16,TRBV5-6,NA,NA,CASSQGGGAPARRMYF,TGTGCCAGCAGCCAAGGAGGGGGGGCACCTGCCAGAAGGATGTACTTC
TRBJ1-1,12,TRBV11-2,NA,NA,CASSFGDTEAFF,TGTGCCAGCAGCTTCGGGGACACTGAAGCTTTCTTT
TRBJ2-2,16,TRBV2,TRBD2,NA,CASSGLAGGVAGELFF,TGTGCCAGCAGTGGACTAGCGGGGGGAGTGGCCGGGGAGCTGTTTTTT
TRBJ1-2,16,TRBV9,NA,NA,CASSVATGRGDYGYTF,TGTGCCAGCAGCGTAGCTACGGGGCGGGGTGACTATGGCTACACCTTC
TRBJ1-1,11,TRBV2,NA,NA,CASSPPGAAFF,TGTGCCAGCAGCCCCCCAGGGGCGGCTTTCTTT
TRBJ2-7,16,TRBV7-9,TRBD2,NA,CASSSLAGGKNYEQYF,TGTGCCAGCAGCTCCTTAGCGGGGGGAAAAAACTACGAGCAGTACTTC
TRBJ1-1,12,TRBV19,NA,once,CATAAGNTEAFF,TGTGCCACCGCAGCGGGGAACACTGAAGCTTTCTTT
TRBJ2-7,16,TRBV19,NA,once,CASSISSTRRSYEQYF,TGTGCCAGTAGTATCTCCAGTACACGGAGGTCCTACGAGCAGTACTTC
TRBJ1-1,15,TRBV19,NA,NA,CASSTPLTGNTEAFF,TGTGCCAGTAGTACCCCTCTGACAGGGAACACTGAAGCTTTCTTT
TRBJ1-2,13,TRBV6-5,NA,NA,CASSYSGGLGYTF,TGTGCCAGCAGTTACTCGGGAGGGCTCGGCTACACCTTC
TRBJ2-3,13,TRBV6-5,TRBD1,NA,CASRNHRGDTQYF,TGTGCCAGCCGTAATCACAGGGGAGATACGCAGTATTTT
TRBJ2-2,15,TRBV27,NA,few,CASSLLGANTGELFF,TGTGCCAGCAGTTTATTAGGGGCGAACACCGGGGAGCTGTTTTTT
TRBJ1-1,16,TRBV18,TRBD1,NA,CASSLQGGVWNTEAFF,TGTGCCAGCTCCCTCCAGGGGGGAGTGTGGAACACTGAAGCTTTCTTT